The subject of this entry is one T cell receptor beta chain. What it binds is unknown. Measured with immunoSEQ multiplex PCR; TCRdb has only the in-frame clones, and not every one. Of 140,000 to 150,000 clones listed, approximately 85% are singletons. The data belong to a study of T cell responses to AZD1222 COVID-19 vaccine. Study-wide results and limits: Of spike-specific TCRs, nearly half reportedly target regions left unmutated in variants. Among the donors, most were white British and more were female, and clonal diversity was possibly underestimated.

The V and J ends lost 2 bases and 9 bases respectively, with 11 bases between them. The CDR3 runs to 14 residues. From germline, CDR1 is SGHTA and CDR2 FQGNSA. This TCR was recovered from an adult in good health. Sequenced material: peripheral blood, taken on day 0 of MenACWY control vaccination. This chain uses TRBV7-2 with TRBJ1-6; tentative D call: TRBD1 (5 bases). The CDR3 here is CASSLSQGSSPLHF. As DNA, the CDR3 is TGTGCCAGCAGCTTATCCCAGGGAAGTTCACCCCTCCACTTT.